This TCR beta chain was retrieved from a study of OX40 agonist ivuxolimab in advanced cancers. Looking at the study overall: Ivuxolimab was administered intravenously to patients at 0.01 to 10 mg/kg every 2 weeks. Overall study results and limits: Averaged across samples, CD8+ T cells carried more expanded clones than CD4+ did.

Patients were excluded for autoimmune disease history or systemic immunosuppression. The CDR3 is 17 residues long. The V gene's germline CDR1 is WSHSY and CDR2 SAAADI. The J segment lost 7 bases and the V segment lost 3 bases, leaving 10 bases of the junction unmatched. The repertoire was sequenced with immunoSEQ multiplex PCR; TCRdb's copy has only in-frame clones and lacks some. Among tens of thousands of clones listed, 70% to 90% were seen once. Points on this clone: No antigen is known for it.

The TCR comes from an adult with an advanced solid tumor such as melanoma, head and neck, liver or kidney cancer. The V gene is TRBV10-2, the J gene TRBJ1-6, with 9 bases aligning to TRBD1. The specimen was CD4+ or CD8+ T cells sorted from blood, collected in a trial of the OX40 agonist ivuxolimab. The CDR3 DNA sequence: TGCGCCAGCAGTGAATCCGGGACAGGGACGGAGAATTCACCCCTCCACTTT. The encoded protein is CASSESGTGTENSPLHF.